The clone carrying this T cell receptor (beta chain) was observed a handful of times. No antigen is known for it. The ends lost 1 base at V and 6 bases at J; junction bases unmatched: 4. The CDR3 covers 15 residues. Per the germline V gene, CDR1 is SGDLS and CDR2 is YYNGEE. Via MiXCR, TCRdb re-called the 5' RACE reads, giving one row per CDR3 protein. The profile shows about 140,000 distinct CDR3 sequences, roughly 6.3% of them singletons. The data are from a study of T-cell memory formation after mild COVID-19. Overall study findings and caveats: Clones from the second wave (peaking day 37) had unconfirmed SARS-CoV-2 specificity.

Sequencing input: PBMCs or a T cell subset sorted from them (not recorded which). This sequence originates from an adult woman who had mild COVID-19 (a few samples of this study predate the infection). Cell type and time point are not known. The chain uses TRBV9 and TRBJ1-6; 7 nucleotides agree with TRBD1. CDR3 sequence reads: CASSVRAGGNSPLHF. DNA of the CDR3: TGTGCCAGCAGCGTACGGGCAGGGGGTAATTCACCCCTCCACTTT.